One and the same sample provided the 15 T cell receptor beta chains below, sequenced in a study of beta chain features in type 1 diabetes (dated by TCRdb to 2016 to 2019). The study at large found these results: Type 1 diabetes patients showed a moderate but significant shortening of TCRB CDR3 length in all four CD4+ subsets.

Antigen specificity for these receptors is unknown. The library came from the immunoSEQ multiplex PCR assay. The entire isolated RNA was reverse transcribed using the High Capacity cDNA Reverse Transcription Kit, and thus expressed TCRB transcripts were sequenced. TCRdb took over this immuneACCESS table, retaining in-frame rearrangements with V and J assigned. Such tables are incomplete; in checked studies, under half of the missing clones stem from an unresolved V gene, and the remainder is unexplained. This sample is represented by about 260,000 clones; over 20% of them were singletons. Clones ranked in the top ten supply less than 0.035% of the sample. Material for sequencing was naive CD4+ T cells from blood. Sample cell subset or site, as interpreted from the label and publication: true naive CD4+ T cells. The source is a middle-aged woman with type 1 diabetes.

V gene TRBV7-8 combines with J gene TRBJ1-1; unclear D gene. Germline loops: CDR1 SGHVS, CDR2 FQNEAQ. Between the trimmed V and J ends, which lost 3 bases and 2 bases, there was a span of 4 bases. The CDR3 has 12 amino acids. CDR3 amino acids: CASSFPNTEAFF. The CDR3 nucleotides are TGTGCCAGCAGCTTCCCTAACACTGAAGCTTTCTTT.

This clone was observed a handful of times. This chain uses TRBV29-1 with TRBJ2-7, with D perhaps matching TRBD1 (5 bases). The germline V and J ends were trimmed by 5 bases and 0 bases, with 14 bases remaining between them. Germline CDR1 reads SQVTM; CDR2 reads ANQGSEA. The CDR3 contains 14 residues. CDR3 sequence reads: CSVMTAPRSYEQYF. CDR3 coding DNA: TGCAGCGTTATGACAGCCCCCCGCTCCTACGAGCAGTACTTC.

This rearrangement joins TRBV4-2 to TRBJ2-1; TRBD2 aligns across 12 bases. The CDR3 contains 17 residues. Germline CDR1 is LGHNA and CDR2 is YNFKEQ. J lost 7 bases, V lost 1 base, and 8 bases had no gene match. The CDR3, as DNA: TGTGCCAGCAGCCAAGTTCCTAGCGGGGGGGGTTTAAATGAGCAGTTCTTC. Translation gives CASSQVPSGGGLNEQFF.

This chain joins TRBV7-3 and TRBJ1-1, with D unresolved. Deletions cut 1 base from V and 2 bases from J, with 17 bases between. CDR1 and CDR2 from the germline V gene are SGHTA and FQGTGA. The CDR3 contains 17 residues. CDR3 loop: CASSLRARSGINTEAFF. In nucleotides, the CDR3 is TGTGCCAGCAGCTTAAGGGCCAGGTCAGGAATTAACACTGAAGCTTTCTTT.

This chain joins TRBV29-1 and TRBJ1-1; no definite D call. Trimming removed 4 bases at V and 1 base at J, with 13 bases between. CDR1 and CDR2 (germline): SQVTM, ANQGSEA. The CDR3 contains 14 residues. CDR3 sequence: CSVALTHTNTEAFF. CDR3 nucleotides: TGCAGCGTTGCCTTGACACACACGAACACTGAAGCTTTCTTT.

The chain carries TRBV29-1 and TRBJ2-7, with TRBD2 identical over 8 bases. Germline CDR1 and CDR2: SQVTM and ANQGSEA. The CDR3 has 13 amino acids. V was pared by 4 bases and J by 1 base, with 3 bases of the junction left unmatched. CDR3 in amino acids: CSVGAGASYEQYF. For the CDR3, the DNA is TGCAGCGTTGGAGCGGGAGCGTCCTACGAGCAGTACTTC.

V gene TRBV7-9 combines with J gene TRBJ1-5; D remains unclear. This CDR3 spans 14 amino acids. Trimming removed 4 bases from V and 2 bases from J, with 9 bases in between. CDR1 SEHNR and CDR2 FQNEAQ come from the germline V gene (reference sequence). The CDR3 reads CASSSSGGNQPQHF. The DNA for the CDR3 is TGTGCCAGCAGCTCTAGTGGAGGCAATCAGCCCCAGCATTTT.

This clone was observed a handful of times. V and J are TRBV11-2 and TRBJ2-1; D remains ambiguous. Trimming took 5 bases from V and 10 from J, leaving 9 bases between them. This CDR3 has 11 residues. Germline lookup yields CDR1 SGHAT and CDR2 FQNNGV. CDR3 in DNA: TGTGCCAGCAGCCCCCTGCGAGAGCAGTTCTTC. Protein sequence: CASSPLREQFF.

This clone was counted only a few times. This chain links TRBV10-3 with TRBJ2-1; TRBD2 aligns across 7 bases. Germline assignment: CDR1 ENHRY and CDR2 SYGVKD. The CDR3 consists of 16 residues. After removal of 4 bases from V and 0 bases from J, the junction contained 6 bases not matched to a gene. CDR3 DNA: TGTGCCATCAGTGGCCGGACGGGAGGCTCCTACAATGAGCAGTTCTTC. Its protein is CAISGRTGGSYNEQFF.

This clone was observed a handful of times. The V gene is TRBV29-1, the J gene TRBJ2-3; 7 nucleotides match TRBD2. In germline, CDR1 is SQVTM, CDR2 ANQGSEA. The CDR3 length is 14 residues. The V gene end was trimmed by 4 bases and the J gene end by 3 bases; junction bases not matched to a gene: 7. Here the CDR3 reads CSVARRLATDTQYF. CDR3 coding DNA: TGCAGCGTTGCCCGACGACTAGCAACAGATACGCAGTATTTT.

The rearrangement uses TRBV2 and TRBJ2-2, with D possibly being TRBD1 (5 bases). CDR1 is SNHLY and CDR2 is FYNNEI in the germline V gene. V dropped 4 bases and J dropped 3 bases, with 9 bases sitting between them. The CDR3 consists of 14 residues. The CDR3 region has the DNA TGTGCCAGCAGTGCCAGGGCCTACACCGGGGAGCTGTTTTTT. Amino acid sequence: CASSARAYTGELFF.

This clone has just a few counts. V gene TRBV30 combines with J gene TRBJ2-1; 10 bases agree with TRBD2. V shed 4 bases, J shed 13 bases, and the junction held 7 bases outside the gene matches. The CDR3 has 12 residues. Germline V CDR1 and CDR2: GTSNPN, SVGIG (reference sequence). The CDR3 spells CAWTTGTSVQFF. CDR3 in DNA: TGTGCCTGGACGACCGGGACTAGCGTCCAGTTCTTC.

A few counts support this clone. The gene calls are TRBV30 and TRBJ2-3; weak D call: TRBD2 (5 bases). CDR1 GTSNPN and CDR2 SVGIG come from the germline V gene (reference sequence). V was cut by 5 bases and J by 5 bases, with 20 bases left in between. The CDR3 runs to 15 residues. The DNA of the CDR3 is TGTGCCTGGGCAAGAGGGCCTAGCTTTCAAGATACGCAGTATTTT. Amino acids: CAWARGPSFQDTQYF.

This clone was seen once. The rearrangement uses TRBV28 and TRBJ2-7, with 15 bases aligning to TRBD2. Germline V CDR1 and CDR2: MDHEN, SYDVKM. There are 17 residues in the CDR3. Unmatched junction bases numbered 9, after V lost 5 bases and J lost 4 bases. The CDR3 DNA follows: TGTGCCAGCAGTACATGGGGACTAGCGGGAGGCCTGTACGAGCAGTACTTC. As protein: CASSTWGLAGGLYEQYF.

This clone came up a few times. The CDR3 DNA reads TGTGCCAGCAGTTACTCCCCACTAGCGGGCACCGGGGAGCTGTTTTTT. Residues: CASSYSPLAGTGELFF. The chain links TRBV6-5 to TRBJ2-2, with TRBD2 identical over 9 bases. Trimming removed 0 bases from V and 4 bases from J; junction bases left unmatched: 3. Germline CDR1 reads MNHEY; CDR2 reads SVGAGI. The CDR3 is 16 amino acids.